Listed here are 8 T cell receptor beta chains from one sample, sequenced in a study of blood T cell repertoires in COVID-19 (dated by TCRdb to 2020 to 2022). Libraries were constructed by the immunoSEQ multiplex PCR assay. TCRdb re-hosts the immuneACCESS table, in-frame sequences only. Its copies lack some clones; in the studies checked, an unresolved V gene accounts for under half of them, and the cause for the rest is not known. This sample comprises about 120,000 clones, roughly 89% of them detected only once. The biggest ten clones account for more than 2% of the sample. Sequencing was carried out using peripheral blood. The receptor source for this set is a woman in her fifties or sixties with acute or convalescent COVID-19.

The chain has TRBV19 and TRBJ1-2; TRBD1 aligns across 8 bases. Germline loops: CDR1 LNHDA, CDR2 SQIVND (reference sequence). V shed 5 bases and J 4 bases; nucleotides not matched to a gene: 9. The CDR3 is 15 residues long. CDR3 loop: CASSPTGGPVYGYTF. The CDR3 bases are TGTGCCAGTAGTCCAACAGGGGGGCCAGTCTATGGCTACACCTTC.

This rearrangement joins TRBV19 to TRBJ1-1; D unclear. From germline, CDR1 is LNHDA and CDR2 SQIVND (reference sequence). V lost 6 bases and J 1 base, leaving 12 bases between the germline ends. This CDR3 is built from 14 residues. The CDR3 here is CASSSGWRNTEAFF. The CDR3 bases are TGTGCCAGTAGCTCGGGGTGGAGGAACACTGAAGCTTTCTTT.

This clone was counted a single time. The rearrangement uses TRBV5-1 and TRBJ1-3; TRBD1 aligns across 9 bases. V dropped 4 bases and J dropped 1; count of bases not matched to a gene: 3. The CDR3 has 15 amino acids. Germline lookup yields CDR1 SGHRS and CDR2 YFSETQ. The DNA of the CDR3 is TGCGCCAGCAGCGGGACAGGGACATCTGGAAACACCATATATTTT. The encoded protein is CASSGTGTSGNTIYF.

The rearrangement links TRBV11-3 to TRBJ2-1, with 11 positions matching TRBD2. The CDR3 loop spans 14 amino acids. Per the germline V gene, CDR1 is SGHNT and CDR2 is YENEEA. Trimming took 4 bases from V and 10 from J; bases not matched to a gene: 6. The CDR3 region has the DNA TGTGCCAGCAGCTCCACGACTAGCGGGGTAGAGCAGTTCTTC. Its protein is CASSSTTSGVEQFF.

V gene TRBV18 combines with J gene TRBJ1-5; possible D gene TRBD1, 5 bases. The germline V gene encodes CDR1 KGHSH and CDR2 LQKENI. The CDR3 spans 18 residues. V dropped 1 base and J dropped 0 bases, with 16 bases sitting between them. The CDR3 DNA is TGTGCCAGCTCACCACGGGGAGGGGCGGTGGATAGCAATCAGCCCCAGCATTTT. This translates into CASSPRGGAVDSNQPQHF.

V usage is TRBV20-1 and J usage is TRBJ2-3; 11 positions agree with TRBD1. Looked up from germline, CDR1 is DFQATT and CDR2 is SNEGSKA (reference sequence). The length of the CDR3 is 15 residues. Trimming at V came to 3 bases and at J to 2 bases, leaving 4 bases not matched to a gene. CDR3 DNA sequence: TGCAGTGCTAGTGGGACAGGGGGTATCACAGATACGCAGTATTTT. Amino acids: CSASGTGGITDTQYF.

This chain uses TRBV25-1 with TRBJ2-5, with D possibly TRBD1 on 6 matching bases. Deletions cut 5 bases from V and 5 bases from J, with 21 bases between. Germline loops: CDR1 MGHDK, CDR2 SYGVNS. The CDR3 is 16 amino acids. The CDR3 nucleotides read TGTGCCAGCAGTTCTACGATCGTAGCAGGGGAGGAGACCCAGTACTTC. This encodes CASSSTIVAGEETQYF.

The chain combines TRBV11-3 with TRBJ1-1; TRBD1 is a possible D gene (5 bases). CDR3 size: 12 residues. CDR1 is SGHNT and CDR2 is YENEEA in the germline V gene. CDR3: CTSEGLDTEAFF. The CDR3, as DNA: TGTACCTCGGAGGGGCTCGACACTGAAGCTTTCTTT.